This is a list of T cell receptor beta chains from one sample in a study of T cells in Graves' hyperthyroidism and ophthalmopathy. TCRdb redid the calling of the multiplex PCR reads with MiXCR, one entry per CDR3 protein. The sample lists almost 600,000 distinct CDR3 sequences; 40% to 55% were seen once. The sequencing input was peripheral blood or thyroid tissue (not recorded which). The receptors originated from a woman under 30 with Graves' hyperthyroidism. The CDR3 runs from the conserved cysteine through the conserved F or W. The D gene is left open where the match is weak. Not every row has a clone size; where given, it reads once, few, many or a size class.

v_gene: TRBV7-6
abundance: few
j_gene: TRBJ2-3
d_gene: -
CDR3aa: CASSLFPTAATDTQYF
CDR3nt: TGTGCCAGCAGCTTGTTCCCGACCGCTGCGACAGATACGCAGTATTTT

v_gene: TRBV12-5
abundance: many
j_gene: TRBJ1-2
d_gene: -
CDR3aa: CASGSEVNYGYTF
CDR3nt: TGTGCTAGTGGGTCGGAGGTTAACTATGGCTACACCTTC

v_gene: TRBV5-5
abundance: -
j_gene: TRBJ2-4
d_gene: TRBD2
CDR3aa: CASSLEGLGFENIQYF
CDR3nt: TGCGCCAGCAGCTTGGAAGGACTAGGGTTCGAAAACATTCAGTACTTC

v_gene: TRBV7-9
abundance: once
j_gene: TRBJ2-1
d_gene: -
CDR3aa: CASSMYSVEQFF
CDR3nt: TGTGCCAGCAGTATGTATAGCGTTGAGCAGTTCTTC

v_gene: TRBV11-2
abundance: many
j_gene: TRBJ1-4
d_gene: TRBD1
CDR3aa: CASRRTGTEGEKLFF
CDR3nt: TGTGCCAGCAGACGGACCGGGACAGAGGGAGAAAAACTGTTTTTT

v_gene: TRBV6-5
abundance: -
j_gene: TRBJ1-4
d_gene: -
CDR3aa: CASSYEGNNEKLFF
CDR3nt: TGTGCCAGCAGTTACGAAGGGAACAATGAAAAACTGTTTTTT

v_gene: TRBV6-5
abundance: few
j_gene: TRBJ1-3
d_gene: -
CDR3aa: CASSHSLNTIYF
CDR3nt: TGTGCCAGCAGTCATTCCTTGAACACCATATATTTT

v_gene: TRBV19
abundance: -
j_gene: TRBJ1-3
d_gene: TRBD1
CDR3aa: CAASFGTGGNTIYF
CDR3nt: TGTGCCGCCTCATTCGGGACAGGGGGAAACACCATATATTTT

v_gene: TRBV7-2
abundance: many
j_gene: TRBJ1-1
d_gene: -
CDR3aa: CASRWRRAFF
CDR3nt: TGTGCCAGCAGGTGGAGGCGAGCTTTCTTT

v_gene: TRBV12-3/TRBV12-4
abundance: few
j_gene: TRBJ2-1
d_gene: TRBD2
CDR3aa: CASSSGLAGFNEQFF
CDR3nt: TGTGCCAGCAGCTCGGGACTAGCGGGTTTCAATGAGCAGTTCTTC

v_gene: TRBV7-2
abundance: -
j_gene: TRBJ1-2
d_gene: TRBD1
CDR3aa: CASSPGNTGAYTF
CDR3nt: TGTGCCAGCAGCCCCGGGAATACAGGGGCCTACACCTTC

v_gene: TRBV9
abundance: -
j_gene: TRBJ2-2
d_gene: TRBD1
CDR3aa: CASSSRTGGNTGELFF
CDR3nt: TGTGCCAGCTCATCTCGGACAGGGGGCAACACCGGGGAGCTGTTTTTT

v_gene: TRBV7-6
abundance: few
j_gene: TRBJ2-7
d_gene: -
CDR3aa: CASSSYTFEQYF
CDR3nt: TGTGCCAGCAGCAGTTATACCTTCGAGCAGTACTTC

v_gene: TRBV9
abundance: -
j_gene: TRBJ2-3
d_gene: TRBD2
CDR3aa: CASSITSGSGELQYF
CDR3nt: TGTGCCAGCAGCATCACTAGCGGGAGCGGGGAGTTGCAGTATTTT

v_gene: TRBV29-1
abundance: -
j_gene: TRBJ2-5
d_gene: TRBD1
CDR3aa: CSHFDRVEETQYF
CDR3nt: TGCAGCCATTTCGACAGGGTGGAAGAGACCCAGTACTTC

v_gene: TRBV7-9
abundance: many
j_gene: TRBJ2-2
d_gene: TRBD2
CDR3aa: CASSPHGSGRPTLGGELFF
CDR3nt: TGTGCCAGCAGCCCCCACGGTAGCGGGAGGCCGACGTTAGGCGGGGAGCTGTTTTTT